This T cell receptor (beta chain) was sequenced during a study of blood T cells in healthy people across ages. Using a J-beta primer mix together with a sample-barcoded 5' primer, a second PCR was run for about 6 to 12 cycles. Unique molecular identifiers of 12 random nucleotides labeled each cDNA. TCRdb itself ran the 5' RACE reads through MiXCR, one entry per CDR3 protein. This sample has 800,000 to 1,000,000 distinct CDR3 sequences, with around 48% found just once. At least 5 micrograms of total RNA were extracted per sample. Note on this clonotype: The antigen remains undetermined.

Study-level findings and limits: Greater diversity and more naive CD4+ cells were seen in long-lived donors than in aged donors.

The specimen was blood. The sequence derives from a man aged 25 to 40 in good health.

The CDR3 region has the DNA TGCGCCAGCAGCCAACCCTTACAGGGTGTATACGAGCAGTTCTTC. It encodes CASSQPLQGVYEQFF. The chain is built from TRBV5-1 and TRBJ2-1, with D possibly being TRBD1 (6 bases). From germline, CDR1 is SGHRS and CDR2 YFSETQ. Trimming cost V 4 bases and J 10 bases, with 21 bases left between them. The CDR3 contains 15 residues.